This entry describes one T cell receptor (beta chain). Its antigen is unidentified. The sample belongs to a study of T cell clones after liver transplantation. Study-wide background: TCRbeta sequencing after a pre-transplant mixed lymphocyte reaction identified graft-donor-reactive clones, later tracked in post-transplant blood. Study-wide findings and caveats: A larger donor-reactive than third-party decline suggested partial antigen-specific deletion.

Some clones are missing from TCRdb's copy, which holds only in-frame ones; the method was immunoSEQ multiplex PCR. The table has 15,000 or so clones, 85% to 95% seen once. J was trimmed by 4 bases and V by 4 bases; bases with no gene match: 5. Germline loops: CDR1 SEHNR, CDR2 FQNEAQ (reference sequence). CDR3 length equals 15 residues. The receptor comes from a human donor who received a liver transplant. The chain couples TRBV7-9 to TRBJ1-4; 8 nucleotides align to TRBD1. Sequencing was performed on CD8+ T cells from blood, taken before liver transplant. DNA for the CDR3: TGTGCCAGCAGCTGGACAGGGTTTGATAATGAAAAACTGTTTTTT. It translates to CASSWTGFDNEKLFF.